This T cell receptor (beta chain) comes out of a study of long-term antiretroviral therapy in people with HIV. Sampling of each donor yielded at least one pre-ART PBMC sample and at least two post-ART PBMC samples. Cryopreserved PBMC, at roughly 0.85-11 million per sample, were present before DNA extraction. Version v3.0 of the immunoSEQ assay was performed at survey level. The assay was immunoSEQ multiplex PCR, and TCRdb's table has in-frame clones only and misses some. Among 37,000 or so clones, 80% were seen once, and the ten largest hold less than 6%. Overall study findings and caveats: All blood samples came from the years 2004 to 2017, possibly under older ART regimens. Clonotypes expanded prior to ART showed repertoire dominance at all sampled time points.

This clone is a singleton in its sample. Its antigen is currently unknown. The sequenced sample was unsorted PBMCs, obtained 3.4 years after starting antiretroviral therapy. The TCR comes from a man younger than 40 with HIV.

The CDR3 here is CATSGRAIQVNTGELFF. In nucleotides, the CDR3 is TGTGCCACCAGTGGGCGGGCCATACAGGTTAACACCGGGGAGCTGTTTTTT. V gene TRBV15 combines with J gene TRBJ2-2, with D perhaps assigned TRBD1 or TRBD2 (5 bases each). This CDR3 comprises 17 residues. Germline V lookup: CDR1 LNHNV, CDR2 YYDKDF (reference sequence). V was trimmed by 6 bases and J by 2 bases, leaving 19 bases between them.